Below are 31 T cell receptor beta chains sequenced from a single sample in a study of cytomegalovirus exposure and HLA in healthy donors (dated by TCRdb to the late 2010s). The receptor library was made with the immunoSEQ multiplex PCR assay. TCRdb's version of the immuneACCESS table is confined to in-frame rearrangements and falls short of the full clone set. An unresolved V gene accounts for under half of the shortfall where checked; the remainder is of unknown origin. The sample table shows about 220,000 clones, and approximately 80% are seen once. The top ten constitute more than 13% of the sample. Sequenced sample: PBMCs. These receptors came from a woman under 40 in good health and CMV-seropositive.

The V call is TRBV30, the J call TRBJ1-4; D remains ambiguous. Looked up from germline, CDR1 is GTSNPN and CDR2 is SVGIG (reference sequence). Deletions cut 2 bases from V and 3 bases from J, with 4 bases between. This CDR3 comprises 12 residues. DNA for the CDR3: TGTGCCTGGAGTCAATCTAATGAAAAACTGTTTTTT. Its protein is CAWSQSNEKLFF. The full variable domain, in which reference TRBV30 and TRBJ1-4 provide the parts outside the CDR3, is SQTIHQWPATLVQPVGSPLSLECTVEGTSNPNLYWYRQAAGRGLQLLFYSVGIGQISSEVPQNLSASRPQDRQFILSSKKLLLSDSGFYLCAWSQSNEKLFFGSGTQLSVL.

The CDR3 region has the DNA TGTGCCAGCAGCGTAGCTACGACGGGAGGGTACGAGCAGTACTTC. Amino acid sequence: CASSVATTGGYEQYF. The V call is TRBV9, the J call TRBJ2-7, with 8 bases matching TRBD2. There are 15 residues in the CDR3. Germline V CDR1 and CDR2: SGDLS, YYNGEE. V was pared by 0 bases and J by 4 bases, with 6 bases of the junction left unmatched. Full variable domain (missing parts from reference TRBV9 and TRBJ2-7): DSGVTQTPKHLITATGQRVTLRCSPRSGDLSVYWYQQSLDQGLQFLIQYYNGEERAKGNILERFSAQQFPDLHSELNLSSLELGDSALYFCASSVATTGGYEQYFGPGTRLTVT.

The chain carries TRBV11-2 and TRBJ2-1; TRBD2 matches 9 bases. CDR3 length: 15 residues. Per the germline V gene, CDR1 is SGHAT and CDR2 is FQNNGV. The ends lost 5 bases at V and 0 bases at J; junction bases unmatched: 2. The chain's CDR3 is CASSRAGGSYNEQFF. CDR3 coding DNA: TGTGCCAGCAGCCGAGCGGGGGGCTCCTACAATGAGCAGTTCTTC.

The chain joins TRBV29-1 to TRBJ1-2; D possibly corresponds to TRBD1 (5 bases). Trimming pared 3 bases from V and 8 bases from J, leaving 16 bases between. The CDR3 length is 13 residues. Germline V gene data show CDR1 as SQVTM and CDR2 as ANQGSEA. CDR3 sequence: CSVDGEGSTGYTF. CDR3 DNA sequence: TGCAGCGTTGATGGTGAGGGGAGCACGGGCTACACCTTC.

The rearrangement joins TRBV6-5 to TRBJ1-4; perhaps TRBD1 as D (5 bases). The germline V and J ends were trimmed by 6 bases and 8 bases, with 19 bases remaining between them. Germline V gives CDR1 MNHEY, CDR2 SVGAGI. CDR3 size: 15 residues. CDR3 loop: CASSPTMGLGEKLFF. The CDR3 DNA sequence: TGTGCCAGCAGCCCTACGATGGGACTCGGAGAAAAACTGTTTTTT.

The chain links TRBV9 to TRBJ2-1, with TRBD2 as a possible D gene (6 bases). Deletions cut 3 bases from V and 7 bases from J, with 14 bases between. CDR3 length: 14 amino acids. Germline values: CDR1 SGDLS, CDR2 YYNGEE. The CDR3 protein is CASSDGTGRNEQFF. The CDR3 DNA is TGTGCCAGCAGCGACGGGACTGGGCGGAATGAGCAGTTCTTC. Looking up the rest from reference TRBV9 and TRBJ2-1 gives the full variable domain: DSGVTQTPKHLITATGQRVTLRCSPRSGDLSVYWYQQSLDQGLQFLIQYYNGEERAKGNILERFSAQQFPDLHSELNLSSLELGDSALYFCASSDGTGRNEQFFGPGTRLTVL.

V usage is TRBV30 and J usage is TRBJ1-2; D is ambiguous. Between the trimmed V and J ends, which lost 2 bases and 1 base, there was a span of 17 bases. Germline V lookup: CDR1 GTSNPN, CDR2 SVGIG (reference sequence). This CDR3 region has 16 residues. In DNA, the CDR3 is TGTGCCTGGAGTATCGTAGGGCAGGCGATTAACTATGGCTACACCTTC. Protein product: CAWSIVGQAINYGYTF.

V gene TRBV5-6 combines with J gene TRBJ2-7; 10 bases align to TRBD2. Trimming cost V 4 bases and J 6 bases; bases outside gene matches: 10. The CDR3 covers 15 residues. Germline V gene lookup returns CDR1 SGHDT and CDR2 YYEEEE. The CDR3: CASSPRTSGPAEQYF. In DNA form, the CDR3 reads TGTGCCAGCAGCCCCCGGACTAGCGGTCCCGCCGAGCAGTACTTC.

This clone was counted a few times. The chain's CDR3 is CASSPLGGGDGNTIYF. CDR3 sequence (DNA): TGTGCCAGCTCACCACTGGGAGGGGGCGACGGAAACACCATATATTTT. The rearrangement joins TRBV18 to TRBJ1-3; 7 nucleotides agree with TRBD1. Germline CDR1 reads KGHSH; CDR2 reads LQKENI. V lost 1 base to trimming and J lost 4 bases; unmatched junction nucleotides: 7. The CDR3 has 16 amino acids.

The gene calls are TRBV30 and TRBJ2-3; 8 bases are a match to TRBD2. Trimming removed 3 bases from V and 4 bases from J; junction bases left unmatched: 15. CDR1 is GTSNPN, CDR2 SVGIG, per germline (reference sequence). The CDR3 is 17 amino acids. CDR3 nucleotides: TGTGCCTGGAGGGGGTCGGGAGGGCCCCTCGGCCCAGATACGCAGTATTTT. Amino acids: CAWRGSGGPLGPDTQYF.

In nucleotides, the CDR3 is TGTGCCAGCAGTGAATTGGCTGCAGAGAGCTCTGGAAACACCATATATTTT. It is translated as CASSELAAESSGNTIYF. The V and J genes are TRBV25-1 and TRBJ1-3; D uncertain. Germline CDR1 and CDR2: MGHDK and SYGVNS. V was trimmed by 1 base and J by 0 bases, leaving 13 bases between them. This CDR3 region has 17 residues.

To note about this clone: Distinct nucleotide sequences in the sample also encode this CDR3. The rearrangement uses TRBV30 and TRBJ2-1; 10 bases align to TRBD1. Per germline, CDR1 GTSNPN and CDR2 SVGIG (reference sequence). Losses at the gene ends were 2 bases for V and 4 bases for J; bases not matched to a gene: 2. The CDR3 extends over 14 amino acids. CDR3 coding DNA: TGTGCCTGGAGTCCGGGACAGGGGTACAATGAGCAGTTCTTC. Translating it yields CAWSPGQGYNEQFF. The full variable domain, in which reference TRBV30 and TRBJ2-1 provide the parts outside the CDR3, is SQTIHQWPATLVQPVGSPLSLECTVEGTSNPNLYWYRQAAGRGLQLLFYSVGIGQISSEVPQNLSASRPQDRQFILSSKKLLLSDSGFYLCAWSPGQGYNEQFFGPGTRLTVL.

About this clone: Germline and junction disagree at one end, which may indicate a read error. CDR3 residues: CASTEGTSSYEQYF. The CDR3 DNA reads TGCGCCAGCACTGAGGGGACAAGCTCCTACGAGCAGTACTTC. V is TRBV10-1 and J is TRBJ2-7; possibly TRBD1 for D (6 bases). Germline CDR1 and CDR2: WNHNN and SYGVQD (reference sequence). This CDR3 spans 14 amino acids.

The rearrangement links TRBV2 to TRBJ1-5, with D possibly being TRBD1 (5 bases). Per the germline V gene, CDR1 is SNHLY and CDR2 is FYNNEI. V lost 2 bases and J lost 6, with 17 bases in between. The CDR3 is 16 residues long. The CDR3 spells CASSELEGRVGQPQHF. The CDR3 coding sequence is TGTGCCAGCAGTGAATTGGAGGGACGGGTCGGTCAGCCCCAGCATTTT.

The genes are TRBV5-8 and TRBJ1-5; 7 bases match TRBD1. Unmatched junction bases numbered 6, after V lost 0 bases and J lost 0 bases. The CDR3 is made up of 17 amino acids. The germline CDR1 and CDR2 sequences are SGHTS and YDEGEE. Here the CDR3 DNA reads TGTGCCAGCAGCTTGGGCGGGACAGCTTATAGCAATCAGCCCCAGCATTTT. Translation: CASSLGGTAYSNQPQHF.

Note on this clone: The junction departs from the called germline gene at one end, perhaps through a read error. The rearrangement uses TRBV10-3 and TRBJ2-6; possible D gene TRBD2, 5 bases. Germline-derived CDR1 and CDR2 are ENHRY and SYGVKD. This CDR3 comprises 16 residues. The CDR3 sequence: CASSEASGSGANVLTF. As DNA, the CDR3 is TGTGCCAGCAGTGAAGCGAGCGGCTCTGGGGCCAACGTCCTGACTTTC.

The chain carries TRBV18 and TRBJ2-6; 10 bases align to TRBD1. CDR3 length: 19 residues. The J segment lost 0 bases and the V segment lost 5 bases, leaving 10 bases of the junction unmatched. Germline lookup yields CDR1 KGHSH and CDR2 LQKENI. CDR3 sequence (DNA): TGTGCCAGCTCAGCAACACCGACAGGGGGCATCTCTGGGGCCAACGTCCTGACTTTC. Its protein product is CASSATPTGGISGANVLTF. Together with reference TRBV18 and TRBJ2-6, the CDR3 gives the full variable domain: NAGVMQNPRHLVRRRGQEARLRCSPMKGHSHVYWYRQLPEEGLKFMVYLQKENIIDESGMPKERFSAEFPKEGPSILRIQQVVRGDSAAYFCASSATPTGGISGANVLTFGAGSRLTVL.

The V call is TRBV4-2, the J call TRBJ2-6, with D uncertain. The ends were cut back, 0 bases at V and 2 bases at J, with 8 bases in the middle. Germline V lookup: CDR1 LGHNA, CDR2 YNFKEQ. The CDR3 totals 16 residues. The CDR3 coding sequence is TGTGCCAGCAGCCAAGATTCCACTACTGGGGCCAACGTCCTGACTTTC. Translated, it gives CASSQDSTTGANVLTF.

The CDR3: CASRSMIGYTF. The CDR3 nucleotides are TGTGCCAGCAGGTCAATGATTGGCTACACCTTC. This chain links TRBV2 with TRBJ1-2; D is uncertain. Trimming removed 6 bases at V and 7 bases at J, with 9 bases between. The CDR3 totals 11 residues. Germline V lookup: CDR1 SNHLY, CDR2 FYNNEI.

The V call is TRBV27, the J call TRBJ2-7, with D possibly matching TRBD1 (7 bases). CDR1 is MNHEY and CDR2 is SMNVEV in the germline V gene (reference sequence). The CDR3 consists of 16 residues. Trimming removed 5 bases at V and 3 bases at J, with 20 bases between. CDR3 nucleotides: TGTGCCAGCAGTCAAAGGCGGGACAGACCCCTCTACGAGCAGTACTTC. Translation gives CASSQRRDRPLYEQYF.

This clone was counted once. The chain recombines TRBV11-2 with TRBJ1-2, with D uncertain. The germline gives CDR1 SGHAT, CDR2 FQNNGV. This CDR3 comprises 14 residues. The V end was cut by 4 bases, the J end by 0 bases, with 9 bases between. The CDR3: CASSSTLANYGYTF. The CDR3 nucleotides read TGTGCCAGCAGCTCGACTTTAGCTAACTATGGCTACACCTTC.

The rearrangement joins TRBV2 to TRBJ2-2; 9 bases map to TRBD1. The CDR3 totals 15 residues. V trimming: 6 bases; J trimming: 6 bases; junction bases outside the gene matches: 8. Germline V gene data show CDR1 as SNHLY and CDR2 as FYNNEI. CDR3 in DNA: TGTGCCAGCAGGGGACAGGGTTGGGGTCCCGGGGAGCTGTTTTTT. This encodes CASRGQGWGPGELFF.

In this sample, this clone turned up a few times. The CDR3 region is CASGLDMGQGVPRDGYTF. DNA for the CDR3: TGTGCTAGTGGTCTCGACATGGGACAGGGGGTCCCCCGGGATGGCTACACCTTC. The chain uses TRBV12-5 and TRBJ1-2, with TRBD1 identical over 11 bases. From germline, CDR1 is LGHNT and CDR2 FRNRAP. The CDR3 sequence is 18 residues long. The V segment lost 5 bases and the J segment 6 bases; nucleotides outside the gene matches: 17.

The rearrangement uses TRBV4-1 and TRBJ1-1, with D possibly being TRBD1 (5 bases). This CDR3 region has 14 residues. Germline V gives CDR1 MGHRA, CDR2 YSYEKL. V was pared by 0 bases and J by 8 bases, with 13 bases between. CDR3 residues: CASSQDRGVGEAFF. CDR3 nucleotide sequence: TGCGCCAGCAGCCAAGATCGAGGGGTGGGGGAAGCTTTCTTT.

J is TRBJ2-1 and V is TRBV29-1; 8 positions agree with TRBD1. The V segment lost 8 bases and the J segment 1 base; nucleotides outside the gene matches: 7. The length of the CDR3 is 14 residues. Germline CDR1 and CDR2: SQVTM and ANQGSEA. The CDR3, as DNA: TGCAGCCTATGGACAGGGCTGTCCTACAATGAGCAGTTCTTC. The encoded protein is CSLWTGLSYNEQFF.

V usage is TRBV4-2 and J usage is TRBJ1-2; a weak D match, TRBD1 (5 bases). CDR3 length: 15 amino acids. Germline V lookup: CDR1 LGHNA, CDR2 YNFKEQ. With 4 bases removed from V and 8 bases from J, the gap between germline ends came to 20 bases. DNA of the CDR3: TGTGCCAGCAGCCCGATAGGGGAGACAGAGGAGGGCTACACCTTC. Translation: CASSPIGETEEGYTF.

The chain uses TRBV28 and TRBJ1-4; perhaps TRBD1 as D (5 bases). Trimming took off 8 bases at V and 6 bases at J, with 10 bases between the two ends. Germline V gene lookup returns CDR1 MDHEN and CDR2 SYDVKM. There are 12 residues in the CDR3. CDR3 sequence: CASGGMDEKLFF. The CDR3 coding sequence is TGTGCCAGCGGGGGGATGGATGAAAAACTGTTTTTT.

The chain employs TRBV30 and TRBJ2-2; no clear D. There are 15 residues in the CDR3. V was cut by 0 bases and J by 0 bases, with 8 bases left in between. Germline V gene sequence: CDR1 GTSNPN, CDR2 SVGIG (reference sequence). This chain's CDR3 is CAWSVGEANTGELFF. CDR3 bases: TGTGCCTGGAGTGTAGGAGAGGCGAACACCGGGGAGCTGTTTTTT.

The chain joins TRBV5-1 to TRBJ2-2, with 7 bases identical to TRBD2. The CDR3 consists of 15 residues. Germline loops: CDR1 SGHRS, CDR2 YFSETQ. V trimming: 1 base; J trimming: 2 bases; junction bases outside the gene matches: 2. The CDR3 loop reads CASSLPSGNTGELFF. CDR3 coding DNA: TGCGCCAGCAGCTTGCCTAGCGGAAACACCGGGGAGCTGTTTTTT. The full variable domain, rest sourced from reference TRBV5-1 and TRBJ2-2, is KAGVTQTPRYLIKTRGQQVTLSCSPISGHRSVSWYQQTPGQGLQFLFEYFSETQRNKGNFPGRFSGRQFSNSRSEMNVSTLELGDSALYLCASSLPSGNTGELFFGEGSRLTVL.

This sequence joins TRBV6-1 and TRBJ2-5, with D possibly being TRBD1 (5 bases). CDR3 length: 16 residues. V was clipped by 1 base and J by 2 bases, with 14 bases between them. The germline gives CDR1 MNHNS, CDR2 SASEGT. CDR3 protein: CASSEGPRRGQETQYF. The CDR3 nucleotides are TGTGCCAGCAGTGAAGGACCCCGAAGGGGTCAAGAGACCCAGTACTTC.

The chain recombines TRBV9 with TRBJ2-4; tentative D call: TRBD2 (6 bases). Germline-derived CDR1 and CDR2 are SGDLS and YYNGEE. The CDR3 contains 13 residues. V was shortened by 0 bases and J by 8 bases, with 9 bases between the two germline ends. Written as DNA, the CDR3 is TGTGCCAGCAGCGTAGGCCCGGGGGACATTCAGTACTTC. This gives the protein CASSVGPGDIQYF.